A single sample is the source of the 32 T cell receptor beta chains below, sequenced in a study of T cells expressing NK-cell markers. TCRdb reprocessed the 5' RACE reads; each CDR3 protein has one entry and no DNA is given. Its table lists about 410,000 distinct CDR3 sequences. The specimen sequenced was blood T cells: a sorted CD56 or NKG2C T cell subset, CD4+ or CD8+ T cells, or bulk PBMC T cells (not recorded which). The receptor set was obtained from a woman in her fifties or sixties in good health.

The V call is TRBV3-1, the J call TRBJ2-5. This CDR3 region has 16 residues. Germline CDR1 and CDR2: LGHDT and YNNKEL (reference sequence). CDR3 sequence reads: CASSQLAGRIVETQYF.

This chain uses TRBV6-5 with TRBJ1-1; TCRdb selects TRBD1, and the lack of DNA leaves this call unchecked. Per the germline V gene, CDR1 is MNHEY and CDR2 is SVGAGI. The CDR3 is 14 amino acids. The CDR3 spells CASIRDRVDTEAFF.

The chain couples TRBV5-1 to TRBJ2-2; TCRdb's D call of TRBD1 is untestable without DNA. CDR1 SGHRS and CDR2 YFSETQ come from the germline V gene. The CDR3 spans 15 residues. The CDR3 loop is CASSRRTEGAGELFF.

The chain has TRBV27 and TRBJ1-1; the TCRdb D gene call, TRBD1, has no DNA to confirm it. Germline V gene lookup returns CDR1 MNHEY and CDR2 SMNVEV (reference sequence). This CDR3 has 15 residues. This CDR3 is CASSLSQVGNTEAFF.

V gene TRBV6-1 combines with J gene TRBJ1-5; TCRdb picks TRBD1, but there is no DNA to check that call. Germline CDR1 is MNHNS and CDR2 is SASEGT. The CDR3 has 15 residues. CDR3 in amino acids: CASSEAGGSFQPQHF.

The chain links TRBV14 to TRBJ1-2; without DNA, the TCRdb call of TRBD1 cannot be checked. The length of the CDR3 is 16 residues. The germline V gene encodes CDR1 SGHDN and CDR2 FVKESK. This CDR3 is CASSQKAGGSFYGYTF.

The chain joins TRBV7-9 to TRBJ2-1; TCRdb calls TRBD1, which cannot be checked without DNA. The CDR3 runs to 16 residues. In germline, CDR1 is SEHNR, CDR2 FQNEAQ (reference sequence). The CDR3: CASSSATGEWVNEQFF.

V gene TRBV7-9 combines with J gene TRBJ2-5; TCRdb picks TRBD2, but there is no DNA to check that call. The CDR3 totals 15 residues. From germline, CDR1 is SEHNR and CDR2 FQNEAQ (reference sequence). CDR3 amino acids: CASSSPAGGQETQYF.

The chain couples TRBV15 to TRBJ2-1. The CDR3 is made up of 15 amino acids. The germline V gene has CDR1 LNHNV and CDR2 YYDKDF (reference sequence). CDR3: CATSRDRVALNEQFF.

The chain is built from TRBV10-3 and TRBJ2-1; TCRdb returns TRBD1, unconfirmable since there is no DNA. This CDR3 has 15 amino acids. The germline V gene has CDR1 ENHRY and CDR2 SYGVKD. CDR3: CAANEDRGTYNEQFF.

The chain is built from TRBV7-3 and TRBJ2-1. Germline assignment: CDR1 SGHTA and CDR2 FQGTGA. The CDR3 is made up of 13 amino acids. CDR3 amino acids: CASSPHSINEQFF. The variable domain in full, completed from reference TRBV7-3 and TRBJ2-1, reads GAGVSQTPSNKVTEKGKYVELRCDPISGHTALYWYRQSLGQGPEFLIYFQGTGAADDSGLPNDRFFAVRPEGSVSTLKIQRTERGDSAVYLCASSPHSINEQFFGPGTRLTVL.

The chain has TRBV5-1 and TRBJ2-2; checking the TCRdb D call of TRBD1 is not possible without DNA. In germline, CDR1 is SGHRS, CDR2 YFSETQ. CDR3 length: 15 residues. CDR3: CASSPNPGSAGELFF. Using reference TRBV5-1 and TRBJ2-2 for the parts outside the CDR3, the full variable domain is KAGVTQTPRYLIKTRGQQVTLSCSPISGHRSVSWYQQTPGQGLQFLFEYFSETQRNKGNFPGRFSGRQFSNSRSEMNVSTLELGDSALYLCASSPNPGSAGELFFGEGSRLTVL.

V and J are TRBV19 and TRBJ2-1; the D call from TCRdb, TRBD2, cannot be confirmed without DNA. CDR3 size: 13 residues. Germline lookup yields CDR1 LNHDA and CDR2 SQIVND (reference sequence). The CDR3 here is CASSRREGTVPGF.

The gene calls are TRBV29-1 and TRBJ1-2; TCRdb outputs TRBD1, but without DNA this stays unchecked. Per the germline V gene, CDR1 is SQVTM and CDR2 is ANQGSEA. The CDR3 consists of 13 residues. The CDR3 spells CSVPNPGGYGYTF.

The rearrangement uses TRBV11-3 and TRBJ1-4; the TCRdb call, TRBD1, lacks DNA for checking. The CDR3 spans 14 residues. In germline, CDR1 is SGHNT, CDR2 YENEEA. CDR3 protein: CASSKRTGDEKLFF.

The chain employs TRBV20-1 and TRBJ1-6; TCRdb outputs TRBD1, but without DNA this stays unchecked. Germline CDR1 and CDR2: DFQATT and SNEGSKA (reference sequence). The CDR3 length is 13 residues. The chain's CDR3 is CSARPGLVSPLHF.

The chain combines TRBV12-3 or TRBV12-4 with TRBJ2-1. The CDR3 is made up of 14 amino acids. CDR3: CASSLVLVVNEQFF.

This sequence joins TRBV10-3 and TRBJ2-5. Per germline, CDR1 ENHRY and CDR2 SYGVKD. The length of the CDR3 is 13 residues. The chain's CDR3 is CAISVGSGRTQYF.

The CDR3 sequence: CASSVDGSRNNEQFF. J is TRBJ2-1 and V is TRBV9; the TRBD2 assignment by TCRdb is unverifiable without DNA. This CDR3 region has 15 residues. Germline V CDR1 and CDR2: SGDLS, YYNGEE.

This chain uses TRBV7-2 with TRBJ2-7. Germline values: CDR1 SGHTA, CDR2 FQGNSA. This CDR3 comprises 16 residues. CDR3: CASSLNFGGSPYEQYF.

The chain joins TRBV20-1 to TRBJ2-7; the TRBD2 assignment by TCRdb is unverifiable without DNA. The CDR3 sequence is 15 residues long. The germline V gene has CDR1 DFQATT and CDR2 SNEGSKA (reference sequence). This CDR3 is CSARGTSGALYEQYF.

The rearrangement uses TRBV5-5 and TRBJ1-6; the D call from TCRdb, TRBD1, cannot be confirmed without DNA. The CDR3 covers 17 residues. The germline CDR1 and CDR2 sequences are SGHKS and YYEKEE (reference sequence). The CDR3: CASSLGRPRAYNSPLHF.

The chain has TRBV24-1 and TRBJ2-1. Germline V gene sequence: CDR1 KGHDR, CDR2 SFDVKD. This CDR3 has 12 amino acids. The CDR3 sequence is CATSDNSNEQFF.

V is TRBV24-1 and J is TRBJ2-1; TCRdb proposes TRBD1, but this gene call is untestable without DNA. The length of the CDR3 is 14 residues. From germline, CDR1 is KGHDR and CDR2 SFDVKD. The CDR3 sequence is CATATGAYYNEQFF.

The gene calls are TRBV3-1 and TRBJ2-1; TCRdb proposes TRBD1, but this gene call is untestable without DNA. The germline V gene encodes CDR1 LGHDT and CDR2 YNNKEL (reference sequence). The CDR3 spans 15 residues. The chain's CDR3 is CASSQVPGGGFEQFF.

CDR3 in amino acids: CASSREGRGTDTQYF. The chain recombines TRBV27 with TRBJ2-3; the D gene TCRdb calls, TRBD2, cannot be checked with no DNA. The CDR3 sequence is 15 residues long. Germline V gene data show CDR1 as MNHEY and CDR2 as SMNVEV (reference sequence).

V and J are TRBV20-1 and TRBJ2-3; absent DNA, TCRdb's TRBD1 call cannot be checked. This CDR3 contains 15 residues. The germline V gene has CDR1 DFQATT and CDR2 SNEGSKA (reference sequence). The CDR3 sequence is CSVIFRTKAPDTQYF.

The chain couples TRBV14 to TRBJ2-2; as DNA is missing, the TRBD1 call by TCRdb cannot be tested. The CDR3 extends over 17 amino acids. Germline CDR1 SGHDN, CDR2 FVKESK. The CDR3 here is CASAGTGEPPNTGELFF. Full variable domain (rest looked up from reference TRBV14 and TRBJ2-2): EAGVTQFPSHSVIEKGQTVTLRCDPISGHDNLYWYRRVMGKEIKFLLHFVKESKQDESGMPNNRFLAERTGGTYSTLKVQPAELEDSGVYFCASAGTGEPPNTGELFFGEGSRLTVL.

The chain's CDR3 is CASRLSGIYNEQFF. J is TRBJ2-1 and V is TRBV14; TCRdb picks TRBD2, but there is no DNA to check that call. Germline CDR1 and CDR2: SGHDN and FVKESK. This CDR3 is built from 14 residues.

This chain joins TRBV28 and TRBJ2-2; with no DNA, the TCRdb D assignment of TRBD2 cannot be verified. The germline V gene encodes CDR1 MDHEN and CDR2 SYDVKM. This CDR3 has 16 amino acids. The CDR3 loop reads CASRDSGTVNTGELFF.

CDR3 sequence reads: CATSDPTDRVTGELFF. The V and J genes are TRBV24-1 and TRBJ2-2; the TCRdb D gene call, TRBD1, has no DNA to confirm it. The germline V gene has CDR1 KGHDR and CDR2 SFDVKD. The CDR3 sequence is 16 residues long.

V and J are TRBV24-1 and TRBJ1-2. From germline, CDR1 is KGHDR and CDR2 SFDVKD. This CDR3 comprises 13 residues. CDR3 protein: CATSDLEFLGYTF.